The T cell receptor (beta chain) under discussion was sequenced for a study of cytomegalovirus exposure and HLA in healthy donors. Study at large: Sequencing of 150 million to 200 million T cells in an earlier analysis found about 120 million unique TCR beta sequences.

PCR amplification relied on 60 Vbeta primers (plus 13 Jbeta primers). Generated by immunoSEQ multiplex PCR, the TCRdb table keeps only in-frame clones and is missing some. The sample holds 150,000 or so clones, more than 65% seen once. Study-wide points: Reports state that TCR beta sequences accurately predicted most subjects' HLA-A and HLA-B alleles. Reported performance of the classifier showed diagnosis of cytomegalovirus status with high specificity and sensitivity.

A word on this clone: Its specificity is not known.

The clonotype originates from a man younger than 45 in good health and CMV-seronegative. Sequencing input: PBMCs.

For the CDR3, the DNA is TGTGCCAGCAGCTTAGCCCGTGACAGGGGGTTTTACTTC. Translated, it gives CASSLARDRGFYF. The chain has TRBV7-9 and TRBJ2-7, with 9 nucleotides matching TRBD1. The CDR3 is 13 residues long. V shed 0 bases, J shed 13 bases, and the junction held 7 bases outside the gene matches. The germline V gene has CDR1 SEHNR and CDR2 FQNEAQ (reference sequence).